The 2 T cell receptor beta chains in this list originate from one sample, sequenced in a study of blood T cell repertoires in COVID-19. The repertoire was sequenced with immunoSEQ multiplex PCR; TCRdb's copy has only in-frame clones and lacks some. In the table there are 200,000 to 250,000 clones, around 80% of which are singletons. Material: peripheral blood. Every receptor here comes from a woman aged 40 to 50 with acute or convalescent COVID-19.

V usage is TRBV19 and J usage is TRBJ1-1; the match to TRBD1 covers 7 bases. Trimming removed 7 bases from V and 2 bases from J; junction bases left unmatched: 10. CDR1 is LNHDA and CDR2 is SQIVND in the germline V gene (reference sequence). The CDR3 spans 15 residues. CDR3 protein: CASNSNRDSNTEAFF. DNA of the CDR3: TGTGCCAGTAACTCAAATAGGGACAGCAACACTGAAGCTTTCTTT.

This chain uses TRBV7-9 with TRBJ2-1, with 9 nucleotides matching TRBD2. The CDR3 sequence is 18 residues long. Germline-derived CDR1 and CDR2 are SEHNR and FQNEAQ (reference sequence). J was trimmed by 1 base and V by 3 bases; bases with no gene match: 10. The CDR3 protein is CASSLVRSGSLSYNEQFF. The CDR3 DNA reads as TGTGCCAGCAGCTTGGTCCGTAGCGGGAGCCTATCCTACAATGAGCAGTTCTTC.